This TCR beta chain was recorded in a study of CD8 T cells in Susac syndrome. Study context: At blood draw, Susac syndrome patients were therapy-naive, on corticosteroids, or on intravenous immunoglobulin alone.

The authors reverse transcribed roughly 0.5 to 1 ug RNA with random hexamers. The TCR beta CDR3 was amplified by immunoSEQ multiplex PCR across 54 Vbeta, 13 Jbeta. TCRdb passed the immunoSEQ multiplex PCR reads through MiXCR, listing each CDR3 protein once. The sample carries roughly 190,000 distinct CDR3 sequences, approximately 96% recorded once. Germline V gene lookup returns CDR1 SGHNT and CDR2 YYREEE (reference sequence). V was trimmed by 5 bases and J by 6 bases, leaving 23 bases between them. The CDR3 spans 16 residues. The TCR comes from a human donor with Susac syndrome. V usage is TRBV5-4 and J usage is TRBJ1-2, with TRBD1 as a possible D gene (6 bases). Sequencing was done on a sample of CD4+ T cells from PBMCs. In DNA, the CDR3 is TGTGCCAGCAGTTTAGTCGGACAGATCAAGCCGAATGGCTACACCTTC. Protein: CASSLVGQIKPNGYTF.